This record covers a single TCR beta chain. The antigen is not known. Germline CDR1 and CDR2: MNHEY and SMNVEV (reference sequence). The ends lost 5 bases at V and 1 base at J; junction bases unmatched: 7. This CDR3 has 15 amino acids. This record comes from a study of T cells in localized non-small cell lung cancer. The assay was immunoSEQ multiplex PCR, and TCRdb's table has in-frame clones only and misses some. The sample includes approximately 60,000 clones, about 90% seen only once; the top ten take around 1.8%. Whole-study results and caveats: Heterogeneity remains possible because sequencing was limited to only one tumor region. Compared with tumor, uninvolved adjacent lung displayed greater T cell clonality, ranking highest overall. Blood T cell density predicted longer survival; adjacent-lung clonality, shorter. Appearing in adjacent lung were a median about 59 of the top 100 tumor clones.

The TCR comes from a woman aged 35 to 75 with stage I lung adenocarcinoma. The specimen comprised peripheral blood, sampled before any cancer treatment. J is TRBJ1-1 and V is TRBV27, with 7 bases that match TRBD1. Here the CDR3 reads CASSPDRAENTEAFF. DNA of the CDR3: TGTGCCAGCAGTCCCGACAGGGCCGAGAACACTGAAGCTTTCTTT.